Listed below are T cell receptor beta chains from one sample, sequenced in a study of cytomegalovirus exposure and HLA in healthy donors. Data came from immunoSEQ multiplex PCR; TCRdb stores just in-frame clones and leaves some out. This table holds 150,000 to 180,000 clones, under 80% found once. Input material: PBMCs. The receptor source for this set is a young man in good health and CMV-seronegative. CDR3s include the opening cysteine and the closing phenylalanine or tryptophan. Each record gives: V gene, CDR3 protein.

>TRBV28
CASRAPRRGYTF
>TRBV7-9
CASSSSQEALYGYTF
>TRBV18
CASSPGSPGNTIYF
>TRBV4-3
CASSQDHGTGNEKLFF
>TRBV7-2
CASSLPGANYGYPF
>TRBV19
CASSMGSSYGYTF
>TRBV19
CASSILQGAETQYF
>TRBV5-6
CASSFKGVDIQYF
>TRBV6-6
CASSYGEKLFF
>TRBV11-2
CASSPARTGSPLHF
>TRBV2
CASTSRGLSEAFF
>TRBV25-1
CASSDAARGRVNEQFF
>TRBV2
CASSVGRSSYEQYF
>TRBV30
CAWSWTGLRETQYF
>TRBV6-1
CASKSGQGQEKLFF
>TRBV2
CASSDMGQNTEAFF
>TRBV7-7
CASSPRTRPDETQYF
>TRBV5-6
CASSERGGRSYNEQFF
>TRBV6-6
CASSYSDSSNQPQNF
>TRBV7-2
CASSPEGTATSSQHF
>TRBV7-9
CASSPTSSYEQYF
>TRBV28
CASSKGAYEQYF
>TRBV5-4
CASSLAGGPSYNEQFF
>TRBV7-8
CASINIAQGAGELFF
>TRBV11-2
CASSLDWGRGGGGNTEAFF
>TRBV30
CAWSVLGGEQYF
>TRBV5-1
CASSLLAGGDQETQYF
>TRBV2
CASTTLSPNEKLFF
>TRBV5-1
CASSPRTTAAVGELFF
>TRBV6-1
CASSEVGGEQYF
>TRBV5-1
CASSFDRVGEQFF
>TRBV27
CASSFGTGDGYTF
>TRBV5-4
CASSLAGRTGEQYF
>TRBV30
CAWRGGGGYTQYF
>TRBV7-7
CASSPSPPGQGTGELFF
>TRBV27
CASRGTALVGEKLFF
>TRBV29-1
CSASGSNYGYTF
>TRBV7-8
CASGRLAGGLRSYNEQFF
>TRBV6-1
CASRRLAGGGYEQYF